The source of this TCR beta chain is a study of response to subunit inactivated influenza vaccine. TCRdb processed the RT-PCR reads anew with MiXCR; each CDR3 protein has one entry. The sample consists of approximately 730,000 distinct CDR3 sequences, roughly 14% of them appearing once. Points on this clonotype: The target antigen is unknown.

Study-level findings and limits: Authors proposed each seasonal influenza vaccination draws in few new T cells.

The TCR sequence derives from a man aged 45-65 years who received an inactivated influenza vaccine. The material sequenced was PBMCs from blood, taken about 14 days before vaccination.

CDR3 bases: TGTGCCAGCAGTTACTCTGTAGATACGCAGTATTTT. This codes for CASSYSVDTQYF. This chain connects TRBV6-6 to TRBJ2-3; no reliable D call. Germline V gives CDR1 MNHNY, CDR2 SVGAGI (reference sequence). Trimming stripped 0 bases from V and 5 bases from J, with 3 bases between. The CDR3 sequence is 12 residues long.